This is a list of T cell receptor beta chains from one sample in a study of a mutant IDH1 vaccine in newly diagnosed glioma. These receptors are not linked to any known antigen. Assay used: immunoSEQ multiplex PCR; TCRdb lists only in-frame clones, some missing. Counted here are approximately 62,000 clones, about 88% occurring once; the ten biggest clones make up 3.5% to 4.5%. Specimen: PBMCs, collected from a glioma patient whose treatment included an IDH1 peptide vaccine. Receptors were obtained from a man younger than 45 with glioma. Both conserved end residues are part of each CDR3. The D gene is left open where the match is weak. Size is stated for part of the rows, as once, few or many counts, or as a class when the clone is expanded.

len | abundance | j_gene | v_gene | d_gene | CDR3aa | CDR3nt
15 | NA | TRBJ1-2 | TRBV5-1 | NA | CACAPFGARDYGYTF | TGCGCCTGTGCCCCGTTCGGGGCTCGGGACTATGGCTACACCTTC
16 | NA | TRBJ2-2 | TRBV15 | NA | CATSRVGGGNTGELFF | TGTGCCACCAGCAGAGTAGGAGGGGGGAACACCGGGGAGCTGTTTTTT
17 | NA | TRBJ2-2 | TRBV11-2 | TRBD2 | CASSLVSSGVVTGELFF | TGTGCCAGCAGCTTAGTGAGTAGCGGGGTCGTCACCGGGGAGCTGTTTTTT
20 | NA | TRBJ1-1 | TRBV23-1 | TRBD1 | CASSQSTLGQGVTMNTEAFF | TGCGCCAGCAGTCAATCTACTTTGGGACAGGGGGTGACTATGAACACTGAAGCTTTCTTT
16 | NA | TRBJ2-2 | TRBV25-1 | TRBD1 | CASSKTGTVDTGELFF | TGTGCCAGCAGTAAGACAGGGACGGTAGACACCGGGGAGCTGTTTTTT
14 | NA | TRBJ2-7 | TRBV30 | NA | CAWMLPLGSYEQYF | TGTGCCTGGATGCTCCCCCTGGGGTCCTACGAGCAGTACTTC
15 | NA | TRBJ1-4 | TRBV19 | NA | CASSIQGSHNEKLFF | TGTGCCAGTAGCATCCAGGGGTCTCATAATGAAAAACTGTTTTTT
14 | NA | TRBJ2-2 | TRBV30 | NA | CAWSRDSNTGELFF | TGTGCCTGGAGTCGCGACAGCAACACCGGGGAGCTGTTTTTT
14 | NA | TRBJ1-2 | TRBV4-2 | NA | CASSQDHGNYGYTF | TGTGCCAGCAGCCAAGATCACGGAAACTATGGCTACACCTTC
14 | NA | TRBJ1-1 | TRBV9 | NA | CASSFAGVNTEAFF | TGTGCCAGCAGCTTCGCAGGGGTGAACACTGAAGCTTTCTTT
13 | NA | TRBJ1-2 | TRBV5-1 | NA | CASSSGYRYGYTF | TGCGCCAGCAGCTCGGGATACCGTTATGGCTACACCTTC
15 | once | TRBJ2-1 | TRBV6-5 | NA | CASSFRRGPYNEQFF | TGTGCCAGCAGTTTCAGGCGGGGCCCCTACAATGAGCAGTTCTTC
16 | NA | TRBJ2-7 | TRBV6-1 | TRBD1 | CASSEGTGGFAYEQYF | TGTGCCAGCAGTGAAGGGACAGGGGGGTTCGCCTACGAGCAGTACTTC
15 | NA | TRBJ1-1 | TRBV6-5 | TRBD1 | CASSYETGLGTEAFF | TGTGCCAGCAGTTACGAGACAGGGCTAGGGACTGAAGCTTTCTTT
16 | NA | TRBJ1-1 | TRBV11-1 | NA | CASLEGRRTMNTEAFF | TGTGCCAGCCTCGAGGGTAGAAGAACAATGAACACTGAAGCTTTCTTT
14 | NA | TRBJ2-5 | TRBV5-4 | NA | CASSLLDRVGAQYF | TGTGCCAGCAGCTTGCTTGATCGGGTAGGGGCCCAGTACTTC
18 | NA | TRBJ2-1 | TRBV7-6 | TRBD2 | CASSPRTSGGATYNEQFF | TGTGCCAGCAGCCCGCGGACTAGCGGGGGGGCGACCTACAATGAGCAGTTCTTC
17 | NA | TRBJ2-7 | TRBV12-5 | NA | CASGLSTTFARDDEQYF | TGTGCTAGTGGTTTGTCTACCACCTTCGCCCGGGACGACGAGCAGTACTTC
15 | once | TRBJ1-3 | TRBV10-3 | NA | CAISDPVSSGNTIYF | TGTGCCATCAGTGACCCTGTCAGCTCTGGAAACACCATATATTTT
13 | few | TRBJ1-1 | TRBV27 | NA | CASSVQMNTEAFF | TGTGCCAGCAGTGTCCAGATGAACACTGAAGCTTTCTTT
13 | NA | TRBJ2-1 | TRBV7-6 | NA | CASSLHENLVPFF | TGTGCCAGCAGTTTACACGAGAATCTAGTACCGTTCTTC
14 | NA | TRBJ1-2 | TRBV5-4 | TRBD1 | CASSYPGTADGYTF | TGTGCCAGCAGCTACCCAGGGACAGCGGATGGCTACACCTTC
14 | NA | TRBJ1-5 | TRBV7-8 | TRBD1 | CASSPGQGNQPQHF | TGTGCCAGCAGCCCCGGACAGGGGAATCAGCCCCAGCATTTT
14 | NA | TRBJ1-5 | TRBV7-9 | NA | CASGVGEGNQPQHF | TGTGCCAGCGGCGTCGGGGAGGGCAATCAGCCCCAGCATTTT
14 | NA | TRBJ2-3 | TRBV18 | NA | CASSRQGLTDTQYF | TGTGCCAGCTCGCGTCAGGGGTTAACAGATACGCAGTATTTT
14 | NA | TRBJ2-1 | TRBV2 | NA | CASKIAGATNEQFF | TGTGCCAGCAAAATCGCGGGGGCCACCAATGAGCAGTTCTTC
14 | NA | TRBJ2-2 | TRBV19 | NA | CASSIRPGVGELFF | TGTGCCAGTAGTATAAGGCCAGGAGTTGGGGAGCTGTTTTTT
15 | NA | TRBJ2-1 | TRBV12-5 | TRBD2 | CASGSYAGGNNEQFF | TGTGCTAGTGGTTCCTATGCGGGGGGGAACAATGAGCAGTTCTTC
17 | NA | TRBJ2-7 | TRBV5-6 | NA | CASSSERRDTSSYEQYF | TGTGCCAGCAGCTCTGAACGTAGGGACACAAGCTCCTACGAGCAGTACTTC
12 | NA | TRBJ1-1 | TRBV29-1 | TRBD1 | CSVNRGWTEAFF | TGCAGCGTCAACAGGGGATGGACTGAAGCTTTCTTT
15 | NA | TRBJ1-2 | TRBV7-9 | NA | CASSLLKGSNYGYTF | TGTGCCAGCAGCTTACTGAAGGGATCTAACTATGGCTACACCTTC
15 | NA | TRBJ1-6 | TRBV12-5 | NA | CASARTFLDNSPLHF | TGTGCTAGTGCTAGGACCTTCCTGGATAATTCACCCCTCCACTTT
13 | NA | TRBJ1-4 | TRBV7-9 | NA | CASSSVGNEKLFF | TGTGCCAGCAGCTCCGTGGGGAATGAAAAACTGTTTTTT
14 | NA | TRBJ2-3 | TRBV6-4 | NA | CASSDGSTTDTQYF | TGTGCCAGCAGTGATGGGTCAACCACAGATACGCAGTATTTT
16 | once | TRBJ1-2 | TRBV2 | NA | CASTRIPGRTNYGYTF | TGTGCCAGCACGCGAATTCCGGGACGGACAAACTATGGCTACACCTTC
13 | NA | TRBJ2-5 | TRBV7-2 | NA | CASSAHTSVTQYF | TGTGCCAGCAGCGCCCACACGAGTGTGACCCAGTACTTC
14 | NA | TRBJ2-7 | TRBV14 | TRBD1 | CASSPRDRVHEQYF | TGTGCCAGCAGCCCCCGGGACAGGGTCCACGAGCAGTACTTC
16 | NA | TRBJ2-7 | TRBV13 | TRBD2 | CASSLSAGRRRHEQYF | TGTGCCAGCAGCTTGTCAGCGGGACGGCGGCGTCACGAGCAGTACTTC